This TCR beta chain is drawn from a study of T cell changes during pregnancy in multiple sclerosis. Only a few counts were recorded for this clone. Using immunoSEQ multiplex PCR, the repertoire was profiled, and TCRdb retains in-frame clones only, with some absent. The data show about 24,000 clones, about nine tenths seen once. The V gene's germline CDR1 is MNHNS and CDR2 SASEGT. With 7 bases removed from V and 3 bases from J, the gap between germline ends came to 16 bases. This CDR3 has 15 amino acids. The chain links TRBV6-1 to TRBJ1-3; D unclear. The sequence derives from a female donor in good health, enrolled as a control in a pregnancy study. The sample was CD8+ T cells from peripheral blood mononuclear cells, taken in the first trimester of pregnancy. The CDR3, as DNA: TGTGCCAGCATCTTTCTCGAGGGCAGTGGAAACACCATATATTTT. Encoded protein: CASIFLEGSGNTIYF.